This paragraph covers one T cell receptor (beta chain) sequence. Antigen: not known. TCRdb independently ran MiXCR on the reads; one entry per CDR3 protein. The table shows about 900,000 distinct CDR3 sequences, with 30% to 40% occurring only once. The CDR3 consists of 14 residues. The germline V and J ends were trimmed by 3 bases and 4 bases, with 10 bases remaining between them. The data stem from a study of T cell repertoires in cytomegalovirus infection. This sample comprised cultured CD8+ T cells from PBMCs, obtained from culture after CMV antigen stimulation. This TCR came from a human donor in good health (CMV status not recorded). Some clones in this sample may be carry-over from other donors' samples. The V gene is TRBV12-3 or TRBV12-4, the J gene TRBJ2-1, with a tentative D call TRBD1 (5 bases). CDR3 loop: CASSFSAGYNEQFF. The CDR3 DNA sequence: TGTGCCAGCAGTTTTTCGGCAGGGTACAATGAGCAGTTCTTC.